The 8 T cell receptor beta chains given below trace back to one sample, sequenced in a study of cytomegalovirus exposure and HLA in healthy donors. It was with 60 Vbeta and 13 Jbeta primers that the PCR ran. Data came from immunoSEQ multiplex PCR; TCRdb stores just in-frame clones and leaves some out. The table records around 100,000 clones, over 75% of them present only once. The sequenced sample was PBMCs. These receptors all come from a woman under 30 in good health and CMV-seropositive.

The rearrangement links TRBV30 to TRBJ1-2, with a tentative D call TRBD1 (6 bases). The V and J ends lost 2 bases and 8 bases respectively, with 12 bases between them. Germline CDR1 is GTSNPN and CDR2 is SVGIG (reference sequence). This CDR3 contains 12 residues. CDR3 protein: CAWSQDREGYTF. Here the CDR3 DNA reads TGTGCCTGGAGTCAGGACAGAGAAGGCTACACCTTC.

The J gene is TRBJ2-7, the V gene TRBV7-8; D is possibly TRBD2 (5 bases). The germline V gene encodes CDR1 SGHVS and CDR2 FQNEAQ. This CDR3 region has 12 residues. V was pared by 5 bases and J by 2 bases, with 7 bases between. This CDR3 reads CASSPGTYEQYF. The CDR3 DNA reads TGTGCCAGCAGCCCCGGGACCTACGAGCAGTACTTC. Full variable domain (rest looked up from reference TRBV7-8 and TRBJ2-7): GAGVSQSPRYKVAKRGQDVALRCDPISGHVSLFWYQQALGQGPEFLTYFQNEAQLDKSGLPSDRFFAERPEGSVSTLKIQRTQQEDSAVYLCASSPGTYEQYFGPGTRLTVT.

This chain uses TRBV30 with TRBJ1-1; 7 positions match TRBD1. The CDR3 sequence is 13 residues long. Trimming removed 8 bases from V and 4 bases from J; junction bases left unmatched: 10. Germline loops: CDR1 GTSNPN, CDR2 SVGIG (reference sequence). The CDR3 loop is CARGRGPSTEAFF. CDR3 sequence (DNA): TGTGCCCGGGGTAGGGGGCCTAGCACTGAAGCTTTCTTT.

The chain links TRBV27 to TRBJ2-5; tentative D call: TRBD1 (5 bases). V was pared by 5 bases and J by 7 bases, with 17 bases between. The germline CDR1 and CDR2 sequences are MNHEY and SMNVEV (reference sequence). The CDR3 is 14 residues long. CDR3 nucleotides: TGTGCCAGCAGTCCTTCCCGGGCGCAGGGGACCCAGTACTTC. Encoded protein: CASSPSRAQGTQYF.

This chain connects TRBV5-6 to TRBJ2-1; tentatively, D is TRBD2 (6 bases). The CDR3 extends over 13 amino acids. The germline gives CDR1 SGHDT, CDR2 YYEEEE. Trimming stripped 4 bases from V and 3 bases from J, with 8 bases between. The CDR3 nucleotides are TGTGCCAGCAGCACCGGGAGCTACAATGAGCAGTTCTTC. Its protein is CASSTGSYNEQFF.

This chain uses TRBV5-6 with TRBJ1-3; the D is unclear. This CDR3 is built from 14 residues. From germline, CDR1 is SGHDT and CDR2 YYEEEE. V gave up 5 bases and J gave up 0 bases, with 9 bases separating them. CDR3 coding DNA: TGTGCCAGCAGGGGCCCAGACTCTGGAAACACCATATATTTT. Amino acid sequence: CASRGPDSGNTIYF.

This clone was seen just once. The rearrangement joins TRBV6-1 to TRBJ2-5; D is possibly TRBD2 (6 bases). The end of the DNA fits TRBJ2-7 better, so the J call may be wrong. Germline CDR1 and CDR2: MNHNS and SASEGT. The CDR3 is 14 amino acids. CDR3: CASTFPGVDYEQYF. For the CDR3, the DNA is TGTGCCAGCACCTTTCCGGGAGTTGACTACGAGCAGTACTTC.

This rearrangement joins TRBV5-6 to TRBJ2-3; 10 bases fit TRBD2. The CDR3 is made up of 15 amino acids. V gave up 4 bases and J gave up 2 bases; unmatched junction bases: 4. CDR1 is SGHDT and CDR2 is YYEEEE in the germline V gene. The CDR3 DNA is TGTGCCAGCAGCCCCGGGACTAGCGTCACAGATACGCAGTATTTT. Its protein product is CASSPGTSVTDTQYF.